A selection of T cell receptor beta chains follows, all from one sample in a study of CD8+CD57+ T cells in acquired aplastic anemia. TCRdb fed the reads into MiXCR, producing one record per CDR3 protein. The table lists 400,000 to 600,000 distinct CDR3 sequences, under 40% of them singletons. Sequencing was performed on sorted CD4+, CD8+, or CD8+CD57+ T cells (not recorded which) from PBMCs. These receptors were collected from a human donor with aplastic anemia. The CDR3 runs from the conserved cysteine through the conserved F or W. D genes are given only for firm matches. The size entry is marked missing in some rows and otherwise reads once, few, many or a size class.

D gene: -; CDR3 length: 10; clone size: many; V gene: TRBV10-3; J gene: TRBJ2-1; CDR3 DNA: TGTGCCATTAGGGACAATGAGCAGTTCTTC; CDR3 protein: CAIRDNEQFF
D gene: TRBD2; CDR3 length: 15; clone size: -; V gene: TRBV25-1; J gene: TRBJ2-7; CDR3 DNA: TGTGCCAGCAGTGCTAGTCCTAGCGGAGCCTACGAGCAGTACTTC; CDR3 protein: CASSASPSGAYEQYF
D gene: -; CDR3 length: 12; clone size: many; V gene: TRBV19; J gene: TRBJ1-1; CDR3 DNA: TGTGCCAGTAGTATAAGCTACACTGAAGCTTTCTTT; CDR3 protein: CASSISYTEAFF
D gene: -; CDR3 length: 15; clone size: few; V gene: TRBV9; J gene: TRBJ1-5; CDR3 DNA: TGTGCCAGCAGCCCAGGTCTCAGCTACAATCAGCCCCAGCATTTT; CDR3 protein: CASSPGLSYNQPQHF
D gene: TRBD2; CDR3 length: 15; clone size: once; V gene: TRBV20-1; J gene: TRBJ2-1; CDR3 DNA: TGCAGTGCTACCATGACTAGCCCTACCTACAATGAGCAGTTCTTC; CDR3 protein: CSATMTSPTYNEQFF
D gene: TRBD1; CDR3 length: 14; clone size: -; V gene: TRBV2; J gene: TRBJ1-1; CDR3 DNA: TGTGCCAGCAGACTACAGGGGGCTGGCACTGAAGCTTTCTTT; CDR3 protein: CASRLQGAGTEAFF
D gene: -; CDR3 length: 14; clone size: few; V gene: TRBV4-1; J gene: TRBJ2-2; CDR3 DNA: TGCGCCAGCAGCCAAGTGCTGGGCACCGGGGAGCTGTTTTTT; CDR3 protein: CASSQVLGTGELFF
D gene: -; CDR3 length: 14; clone size: -; V gene: TRBV5-1; J gene: TRBJ2-7; CDR3 DNA: TGCGCCAGCAAATTTGACCCCGTTGGGGCCGAGCAGTACTTC; CDR3 protein: CASKFDPVGAEQYF
D gene: -; CDR3 length: 11; clone size: -; V gene: TRBV6-1; J gene: TRBJ2-7; CDR3 DNA: TGTGCCATCACGACGGGGTACGAGCAGTACTTC; CDR3 protein: CAITTGYEQYF
D gene: TRBD1; CDR3 length: 13; clone size: -; V gene: TRBV5-1; J gene: TRBJ1-1; CDR3 DNA: TGCGCCAGCAGCTCGGGACAGGGCACTGAAGCTTTCTTT; CDR3 protein: CASSSGQGTEAFF
D gene: TRBD2; CDR3 length: 14; clone size: many; V gene: TRBV29-1; J gene: TRBJ2-5; CDR3 DNA: TGCAGCGTCCTACTAGCGGGAGTGGACGAGACCCAGTACTTC; CDR3 protein: CSVLLAGVDETQYF
D gene: -; CDR3 length: 13; clone size: many; V gene: TRBV7-9; J gene: TRBJ1-5; CDR3 DNA: TGTGCCAGCAGCAGCACAGAGGATCAGCCCCAGCATTTT; CDR3 protein: CASSSTEDQPQHF
D gene: -; CDR3 length: 14; clone size: many; V gene: TRBV2; J gene: TRBJ1-1; CDR3 DNA: TGTGCCAGCAGTCGACAGGCGTTGAACACTGAAGCTTTCTTT; CDR3 protein: CASSRQALNTEAFF
D gene: -; CDR3 length: 12; clone size: many; V gene: TRBV29-1; J gene: TRBJ1-2; CDR3 DNA: TGCAGCGTTGAAGAGGGCCGCTATGGCTACACCTTC; CDR3 protein: CSVEEGRYGYTF
D gene: TRBD2; CDR3 length: 14; clone size: many; V gene: TRBV7-2; J gene: TRBJ2-3; CDR3 DNA: TGTGCCAGCAGCCCGCTAGGGAGGGCAGATACGCAGTATTTT; CDR3 protein: CASSPLGRADTQYF
D gene: TRBD2; CDR3 length: 13; clone size: many; V gene: TRBV6-1; J gene: TRBJ2-7; CDR3 DNA: TGTGCCAGCTTGACTAGCGGGAGCTACGAGCAGTACTTC; CDR3 protein: CASLTSGSYEQYF
D gene: TRBD1; CDR3 length: 14; clone size: -; V gene: TRBV20-1; J gene: TRBJ2-2; CDR3 DNA: TGCAGTGCTAACAGACAGGGGGGACCCGGGGAGCTGTTTTTT; CDR3 protein: CSANRQGGPGELFF
D gene: -; CDR3 length: 12; clone size: many; V gene: TRBV19; J gene: TRBJ2-1; CDR3 DNA: TGTGCCAGTAGTGAAGAGGGGGATGAGCAGTTCTTC; CDR3 protein: CASSEEGDEQFF
D gene: -; CDR3 length: 11; clone size: many; V gene: TRBV25-1; J gene: TRBJ1-6; CDR3 DNA: TGTGCCAGCAGCGCTAATTCACCCCTCCACTTT; CDR3 protein: CASSANSPLHF
D gene: -; CDR3 length: 13; clone size: many; V gene: TRBV6-1; J gene: TRBJ1-2; CDR3 DNA: TGTGCCAGCAGCTTCAGATCGGGCTATGGCTACACCTTC; CDR3 protein: CASSFRSGYGYTF
D gene: -; CDR3 length: 12; clone size: few; V gene: TRBV7-9; J gene: TRBJ2-7; CDR3 DNA: TGTGCCAGCAGCTTAGCAGCTCACGAGCAGTACTTC; CDR3 protein: CASSLAAHEQYF
D gene: TRBD1; CDR3 length: 17; clone size: -; V gene: TRBV9; J gene: TRBJ2-3; CDR3 DNA: TGTGCCAGCAGCGTATTTAGGGACAGGGGGTTAAGTGATACGCAGTATTTT; CDR3 protein: CASSVFRDRGLSDTQYF
D gene: -; CDR3 length: 12; clone size: once; V gene: TRBV9; J gene: TRBJ1-2; CDR3 DNA: TGTGCCAGCAGCGTAGAGGCAGGCGGCTACACCTTC; CDR3 protein: CASSVEAGGYTF
D gene: TRBD2; CDR3 length: 15; clone size: -; V gene: TRBV5-1; J gene: TRBJ2-3; CDR3 DNA: TGCGCCAGCAGCTTGCGGACTAGCACCACAGATACGCAGTATTTT; CDR3 protein: CASSLRTSTTDTQYF
D gene: -; CDR3 length: 16; clone size: -; V gene: TRBV6-5; J gene: TRBJ1-1; CDR3 DNA: TGTGCCAGCAGTTACACCTCGCAGGGAATGAACGCTGAAGCTTTCTTT; CDR3 protein: CASSYTSQGMNAEAFF
D gene: -; CDR3 length: 14; clone size: many; V gene: TRBV15; J gene: TRBJ2-5; CDR3 DNA: TGTGCCACCAGCAGGCGGACCGGTGGGGAGACCCAGTACTTC; CDR3 protein: CATSRRTGGETQYF
D gene: -; CDR3 length: 16; clone size: -; V gene: TRBV9; J gene: TRBJ2-1; CDR3 DNA: TGTGCCAGCAGCGTAGATTCCGATGACTCCTACAATGAGCAGTTCTTC; CDR3 protein: CASSVDSDDSYNEQFF